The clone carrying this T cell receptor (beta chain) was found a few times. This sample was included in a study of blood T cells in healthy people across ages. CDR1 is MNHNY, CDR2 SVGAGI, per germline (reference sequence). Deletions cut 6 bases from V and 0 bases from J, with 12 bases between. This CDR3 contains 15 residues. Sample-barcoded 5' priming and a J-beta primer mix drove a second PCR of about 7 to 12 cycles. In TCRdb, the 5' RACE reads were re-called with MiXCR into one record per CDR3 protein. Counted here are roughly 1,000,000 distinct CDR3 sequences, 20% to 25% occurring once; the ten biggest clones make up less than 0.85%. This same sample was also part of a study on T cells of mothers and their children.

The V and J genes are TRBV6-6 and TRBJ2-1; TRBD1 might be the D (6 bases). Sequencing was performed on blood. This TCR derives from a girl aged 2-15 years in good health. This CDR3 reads CASSRQESSYNEQFF. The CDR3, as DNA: TGTGCCAGCAGCCGACAGGAGAGCTCCTACAATGAGCAGTTCTTC.